This T cell receptor beta chain derives from a study of blood T cell repertoires in COVID-19. Data came from immunoSEQ multiplex PCR; TCRdb stores just in-frame clones and leaves some out. The sample lists some 120,000 clones, 80% to 90% occurring once. Germline V gene sequence: CDR1 MNHEY, CDR2 SVGAGI. The junction had 3 bases not matched to a gene; V was cut back by 0 bases and J by 4 bases. The CDR3 sequence is 15 residues long. The genes are TRBV6-5 and TRBJ2-3; 8 positions agree with TRBD2. This receptor was obtained from a human donor in a cohort sampled during active COVID-19. The sequencing sample was made of peripheral blood. The CDR3 loop is CASSYSTGGADTQYF. The DNA for the CDR3 is TGTGCCAGCAGTTACTCGACCGGGGGGGCAGATACGCAGTATTTT.